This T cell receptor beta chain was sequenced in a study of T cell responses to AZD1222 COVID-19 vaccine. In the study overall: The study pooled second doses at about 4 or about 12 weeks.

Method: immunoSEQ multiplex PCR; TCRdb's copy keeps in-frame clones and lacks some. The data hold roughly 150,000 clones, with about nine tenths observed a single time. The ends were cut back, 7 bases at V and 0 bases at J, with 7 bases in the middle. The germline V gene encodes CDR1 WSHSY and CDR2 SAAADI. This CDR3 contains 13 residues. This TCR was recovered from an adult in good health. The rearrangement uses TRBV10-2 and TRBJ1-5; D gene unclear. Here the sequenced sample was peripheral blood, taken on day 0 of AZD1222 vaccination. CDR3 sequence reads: CASTEYSNQPQHF. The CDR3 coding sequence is TGCGCCAGCACCGAGTATAGCAATCAGCCCCAGCATTTT.